This T cell receptor (beta chain) derives from a study of human T cells and chemical hapten exposure. Study summary: The cohort included alopecia areata under or over 50% scalp, totalis and universalis.

Germline lookup yields CDR1 SGHAT and CDR2 FQNNGV. The CDR3 is 12 residues long. Trimming took off 2 bases at V and 6 bases at J, with 8 bases between the two ends. Regarding time point: pre-sensitization, week 0. Treatment described: therapeutic diphenylcyclopropenone sensitization with weekly scalp DPC. MiXCR, applied by TCRdb to the RACE reads, yields one record per CDR3 protein. Of about 68,000 distinct CDR3 sequences in the sample, 11% were seen once. This clonotype was seen repeatedly, ten times or more. V is TRBV11-2 and J is TRBJ2-7, with D possibly TRBD1 on 6 matching bases. Sequenced material: whole blood, taken in connection with sensitization to the hapten diphenylcyclopropenone (DPC). The receptor was isolated from a woman aged 50 to 65 with alopecia areata. Some clones in this sample may be carry-over from other donors' samples. The CDR3 here is CASSLQGREQYF. The CDR3 DNA is TGTGCCAGCAGCTTACAGGGGCGCGAGCAGTACTTC.